The entry that follows covers one T cell receptor beta chain sequence. Antigen unknown. Researchers extracted total RNA from unfractionated whole blood. V was pared by 5 bases and J by 1 base, with 4 bases of the junction left unmatched. In germline, CDR1 is SEHNR, CDR2 FQNEAQ (reference sequence). The CDR3 length is 14 residues. Library preparation tagged each individual cDNA molecule with a unique molecular identifier. TCRdb reanalysed the 5' RACE reads using MiXCR and keeps one entry per CDR3 protein. The sample consists of more than 60,000 distinct CDR3 sequences, roughly 15% of them appearing once. These data belong to a study of human T cells and chemical hapten exposure. Study results and caveats: After DPC sensitization, TCRs above 1 in 1000 frequency showed no change.

The rearrangement links TRBV7-9 to TRBJ2-5, with TRBD2 identical over 7 bases. The clonotype originates from a female donor in good health. CDR3 bases: TGTGCCAGCAGCCCAAGACTAGCCCAAGAGACCCAGTACTTC. Translating gives CASSPRLAQETQYF.